The TCR beta chain described here comes from a study of CD8 T cells in Susac syndrome. The CDR3 runs to 13 residues. Germline V gene data show CDR1 as LNHDA and CDR2 as SQIVND (reference sequence). V dropped 5 bases and J dropped 12; count of bases not matched to a gene: 8. Sequencing of TCR beta, carried out with a high-throughput approach, was applied to CD8+ and CD4+ T cells from the blood. The control group consisted of healthy donors matched for age and sex. In contrast to the negatively isolated CD8+ and CD4+ T cells, TEMRA cells were FACS-enriched. RNA in amounts of roughly 0.5 to 1 ug was reverse transcribed with random hexamers. Multiplex PCR with immunoSEQ amplified the TCR beta CDR3 across 54 Vbeta and 13 Jbeta. TCRdb used MiXCR to reprocess the immunoSEQ multiplex PCR reads, holding one entry per CDR3 protein. The sample consists of some 180,000 distinct CDR3 sequences, roughly 92% of them appearing once.

V and J are TRBV19 and TRBJ1-2; TRBD1 aligns across 11 bases. The clonotype comes from a human donor in good health. Sequencing was carried out using CD4+ T cells from PBMCs. CDR3: CASSEGTGGADTF. The CDR3 DNA is TGTGCCAGTAGTGAAGGGACAGGGGGTGCGGACACCTTC.